Each of the 16 T cell receptor beta chains below was sequenced from the same sample in a study of T cells in Graves' hyperthyroidism and ophthalmopathy. Regions amplified from RNA transcripts were the TCR beta CDR3 regions. In the first-round RT-PCR of the TCR CDR3, the HTBI primer set was used. Using its own MiXCR run on the multiplex PCR reads, TCRdb lists one record per CDR3 protein. The table shows around 350,000 distinct CDR3 sequences, with approximately 17% occurring only once. The specimen sequenced was blood. These TCRs come from a woman under 40 with Graves' hyperthyroidism that later progressed to Graves' ophthalmopathy.

The rearrangement links TRBV11-2 to TRBJ2-7, with D possibly called TRBD1 or TRBD2 (6 bases each). Trimming took off 0 bases at V and 0 bases at J, with 12 bases between the two ends. The CDR3 totals 16 residues. Germline values: CDR1 SGHAT, CDR2 FQNNGV. The CDR3 loop reads CASSLDGGTSSYEQYF. The CDR3 DNA follows: TGTGCCAGCAGCTTAGACGGAGGGACATCCTCCTACGAGCAGTACTTC.

The rearrangement links TRBV3-1 to TRBJ2-2, with 7 positions matching TRBD2. CDR1 is LGHDT, CDR2 YNNKEL, per germline (reference sequence). J was trimmed by 7 bases and V by 2 bases; bases with no gene match: 7. The CDR3 totals 15 residues. The CDR3: CASSQRRLAGGELFF. The DNA for the CDR3 is TGTGCCAGCAGCCAACGACGACTAGCTGGCGGGGAGCTGTTTTTT.

This chain uses TRBV30 with TRBJ1-6; D is ambiguous. The CDR3 consists of 11 residues. Germline V gene lookup returns CDR1 GTSNPN and CDR2 SVGIG (reference sequence). Trimming removed 0 bases at V and 9 bases at J, with 3 bases between. The CDR3 loop reads CAWSVSSPLHF. CDR3 sequence (DNA): TGTGCCTGGAGTGTAAGTTCACCCCTCCACTTT.

The CDR3 nucleotides are TGTGCCCGTACAGTGAGCGGGGGGTCCCTCAATGAGCAGTTCTTC. It yields the protein CARTVSGGSLNEQFF. V and J are TRBV19 and TRBJ2-1, with 9 bases matching TRBD2. Germline loops: CDR1 LNHDA, CDR2 SQIVND (reference sequence). This CDR3 has 15 amino acids. V shed 11 bases, J shed 6 bases, and the junction held 14 bases outside the gene matches.

There are many counts of this clonotype. The CDR3 DNA sequence: TGCAGTGCTTCCAAGACAGGATTTTTGGCCGGGGAGCTGTTTTTT. It translates to CSASKTGFLAGELFF. The V and J genes are TRBV20-1 and TRBJ2-2; TRBD1 might be the D (6 bases). Germline-derived CDR1 and CDR2 are DFQATT and SNEGSKA (reference sequence). The CDR3 is 15 residues long. V lost 5 bases and J 6 bases, leaving 19 bases between the germline ends.

There are many counts of this clonotype. The chain recombines TRBV20-1 with TRBJ2-3, with 8 positions matching TRBD1. CDR3 size: 15 residues. The trim removed 5 bases at V and 3 bases at J, leaving 10 bases unmatched. From germline, CDR1 is DFQATT and CDR2 SNEGSKA (reference sequence). CDR3: CSAEDRVTNTDTQYF. CDR3 DNA sequence: TGCAGTGCTGAGGACAGGGTGACAAATACAGATACGCAGTATTTT.

This clonotype appeared many times. This chain connects TRBV5-5 to TRBJ2-1; D is unclear. CDR3 size: 13 residues. Trimming shortened V by 0 bases and J by 6 bases, and 7 bases separated the two germline ends. The germline V gene encodes CDR1 SGHKS and CDR2 YYEKEE (reference sequence). DNA of the CDR3: TGTGCCAGCAGCTTGGCAGAGACCAATGAGCAGTTCTTC. Translation gives CASSLAETNEQFF.

A remark on this clonotype: It may be a read error: a sequence one base away is much more abundant. The chain has TRBV5-8 and TRBJ1-2; 7 nucleotides match TRBD1. The trim removed 4 bases at V and 8 bases at J, leaving 14 bases unmatched. This CDR3 is built from 15 residues. The germline gives CDR1 SGHTS, CDR2 YDEGEE. The CDR3 DNA reads as TGTGCCAGCAGCCCGCTTGTCGACAGGGTACGCGGCTACACCTTC. Its translation is CASSPLVDRVRGYTF.

Notes on this clonotype: One end of the junction does not line up with germline, which may come from a read error. V gene TRBV30 combines with J gene TRBJ1-1; a possible D gene is TRBD1 (5 bases). The germline CDR1 and CDR2 sequences are GTSNPN and SVGIG (reference sequence). The CDR3 has 11 amino acids. CDR3 amino acids: CAWGAGVEALF. In DNA form, the CDR3 reads TGTGCCTGGGGGGCCGGGGTTGAAGCTCTCTTT.

In nucleotides, the CDR3 is TGCGCCAGCAGCTTGGCCGCCTTCTCCTACAATGAGCAGTTCTTC. It translates to CASSLAAFSYNEQFF. The chain employs TRBV5-1 and TRBJ2-1, with D unresolved. V was shortened by 0 bases and J by 0 bases, with 7 bases between the two germline ends. Germline loops: CDR1 SGHRS, CDR2 YFSETQ. This CDR3 has 15 amino acids.

In its sample, this clonotype was seen a few times. V is TRBV3-1 and J is TRBJ2-7; D unresolved. The CDR3 sequence is 13 residues long. Germline V lookup: CDR1 LGHDT, CDR2 YNNKEL (reference sequence). Trimming left V 0 bases short and J 2 bases short, with 5 bases between. The CDR3 DNA is TGTGCCAGCAGCCAAGATCTTCCCTACGAGCAGTACTTC. This sequence encodes CASSQDLPYEQYF.

In its sample, this clonotype was seen many times. The V and J genes are TRBV2 and TRBJ1-4; D remains ambiguous. This CDR3 contains 15 residues. CDR1 is SNHLY and CDR2 is FYNNEI in the germline V gene. Trimming removed 6 bases from V and 2 bases from J, with 13 bases in between. DNA for the CDR3: TGTGCCAGCAGCTCGACTGCAGCGACTAATGAAAAACTGTTTTTT. It yields the protein CASSSTAATNEKLFF.

The chain combines TRBV5-1 with TRBJ2-7; TRBD1 is a possible D gene (5 bases). The CDR3 extends over 12 amino acids. Trimming pared 5 bases from V and 5 bases from J, leaving 11 bases between. Germline V gives CDR1 SGHRS, CDR2 YFSETQ. CDR3 in amino acids: CASSPDSHEQYF. CDR3 in DNA: TGCGCCAGCAGTCCCGACAGCCACGAGCAGTACTTC.

This clonotype was counted many times. The V gene is TRBV12-3 or TRBV12-4, the J gene TRBJ2-5; the match to TRBD1 covers 7 bases. The J segment lost 4 bases and the V segment lost 7 bases, leaving 6 bases of the junction unmatched. The CDR3 spans 13 residues. This CDR3 is CASNSNRGETQYF. CDR3 sequence (DNA): TGTGCCAGCAACTCAAACAGGGGAGAGACCCAGTACTTC.

The gene calls are TRBV24-1 and TRBJ1-5; TRBD1 matches at 8 bases. Germline CDR1 and CDR2: KGHDR and SFDVKD. The CDR3 spans 13 residues. V gave up 9 bases and J gave up 5 bases; unmatched junction bases: 5. The CDR3 sequence: CATGDRRDQPQHF. The CDR3 nucleotides are TGTGCCACCGGGGACAGGAGAGATCAGCCCCAGCATTTT.

This clonotype was seen repeatedly, ten times or more. The V call is TRBV20-1, the J call TRBJ1-1; D unclear. V gave up 0 bases and J gave up 3 bases, with 11 bases separating them. The CDR3 runs 14 residues. The germline V gene has CDR1 DFQATT and CDR2 SNEGSKA (reference sequence). The CDR3 DNA follows: TGCAGTGCTAGAGAAAGCTTCCGGGACACTGAAGCTTTCTTT. Translating it yields CSARESFRDTEAFF.